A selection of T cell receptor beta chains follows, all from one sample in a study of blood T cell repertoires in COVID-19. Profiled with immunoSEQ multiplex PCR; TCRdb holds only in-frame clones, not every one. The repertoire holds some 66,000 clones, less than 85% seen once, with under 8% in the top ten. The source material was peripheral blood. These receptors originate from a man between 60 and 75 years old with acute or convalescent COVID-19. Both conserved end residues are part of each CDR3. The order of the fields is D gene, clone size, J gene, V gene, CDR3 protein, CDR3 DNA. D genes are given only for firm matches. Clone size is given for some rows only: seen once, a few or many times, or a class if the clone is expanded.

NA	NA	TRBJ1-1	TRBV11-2	CASSPEAGITEAFF	TGTGCCAGCAGCCCCGAGGCGGGGATCACTGAAGCTTTCTTT
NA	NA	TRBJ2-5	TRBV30	CAWSKNRKETQYF	TGTGCCTGGAGTAAGAACAGGAAAGAGACCCAGTACTTC
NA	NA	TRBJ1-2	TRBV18	CASSSENYGYTF	TGTGCCAGCTCCTCAGAAAACTATGGCTACACCTTC
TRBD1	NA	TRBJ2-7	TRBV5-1	CASSAPGQRGEQYF	TGCGCCAGCAGCGCACCGGGACAGCGCGGCGAGCAGTACTTC
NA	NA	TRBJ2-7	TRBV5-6	CASSSKTPTARNHYEQYF	TGTGCCAGCAGCTCAAAAACTCCGACAGCAAGGAACCACTACGAGCAGTACTTC
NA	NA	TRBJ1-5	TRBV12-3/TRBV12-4	CASSWAPAQPQHF	TGTGCCAGCAGTTGGGCGCCGGCGCAGCCCCAGCATTTT
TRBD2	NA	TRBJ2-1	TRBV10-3	CAISDGRGENNEQFF	TGTGCCATCAGTGATGGGCGGGGGGAGAACAATGAGCAGTTCTTC
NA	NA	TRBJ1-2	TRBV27	CASSDPGEGSYGYTF	TGTGCCAGCAGTGATCCCGGGGAGGGTAGCTATGGCTACACCTTC
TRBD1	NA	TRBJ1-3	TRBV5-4	CASRHMFRGEGDSGNTIYF	TGTGCCAGCAGACATATGTTCAGGGGGGAAGGGGACTCTGGAAACACCATATATTTT
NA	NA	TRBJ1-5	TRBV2	CASSETGYSNQPQHF	TGTGCCAGCAGTGAAACAGGCTATAGCAATCAGCCCCAGCATTTT
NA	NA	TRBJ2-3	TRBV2	CASNLDPEDTQYF	TGTGCCAGCAACCTCGACCCGGAGGACACGCAGTATTTT
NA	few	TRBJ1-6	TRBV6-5	CASSYDSQQDSPLHF	TGTGCCAGCAGTTACGACAGCCAGCAGGATTCACCCCTCCACTTT
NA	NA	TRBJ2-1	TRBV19	CASSYGQYNEQFF	TGTGCCAGTAGTTATGGACAGTACAATGAGCAGTTCTTC
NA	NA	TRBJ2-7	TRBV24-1	CATETEHYEQYF	TGTGCCACCGAGACAGAGCACTACGAGCAGTACTTC
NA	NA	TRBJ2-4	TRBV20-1	CSARGQNIQYF	TGCAGTGCTAGGGGGCAGAACATTCAGTACTTC
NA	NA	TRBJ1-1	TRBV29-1	CSVNPRGGPEAFF	TGCAGCGTCAACCCGAGGGGGGGGCCTGAAGCTTTCTTT
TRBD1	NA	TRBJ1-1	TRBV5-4	CASSSKQGLEAFF	TGTGCCAGCAGCTCCAAACAGGGGCTGGAGGCTTTCTTT
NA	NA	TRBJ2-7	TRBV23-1	CASSPRFSQGSYEQYF	TGCGCCAGCAGTCCCCGTTTTAGTCAGGGCTCCTACGAGCAGTACTTC
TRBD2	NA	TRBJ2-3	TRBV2	CASSQRGATDTQYF	TGTGCCAGCAGCCAGCGGGGGGCCACAGATACGCAGTATTTT
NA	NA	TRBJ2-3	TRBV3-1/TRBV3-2	CASRGRDTQYF	TGTGCCAGCAGGGGCCGCGATACGCAGTATTTT
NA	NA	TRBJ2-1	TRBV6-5	CASSYFPGAYNEQFF	TGTGCCAGCAGTTACTTTCCGGGGGCCTACAATGAGCAGTTCTTC
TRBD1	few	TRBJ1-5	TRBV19	CASSIEDRGIQPQHF	TGTGCCAGTAGTATAGAGGACAGGGGGATACAGCCCCAGCATTTT
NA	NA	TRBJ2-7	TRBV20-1	CSASDIYYEQYF	TGCAGTGCTAGTGATATTTACTACGAGCAGTACTTC
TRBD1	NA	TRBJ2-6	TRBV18	CASRDSNSGANVLTF	TGTGCCAGCCGGGACAGTAATTCTGGGGCCAACGTCCTGACTTTC
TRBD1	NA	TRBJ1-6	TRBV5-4	CASSTGQGNTYNSPLHF	TGTGCCAGCAGCACCGGACAGGGGAACACCTATAATTCACCCCTCCACTTT
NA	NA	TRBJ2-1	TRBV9	CASSLGGGEQFF	TGTGCCAGCAGCTTGGGGGGTGGTGAGCAGTTCTTC
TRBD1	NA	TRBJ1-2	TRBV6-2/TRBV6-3	CASSDPGTGSHGYTF	TGTGCCAGCAGTGACCCCGGGACAGGGTCCCATGGCTACACCTTC
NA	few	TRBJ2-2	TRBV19	CASGQNLNTGELFF	TGTGCCAGTGGGCAAAACTTGAACACCGGGGAGCTGTTTTTT
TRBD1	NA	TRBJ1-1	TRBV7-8	CASSDGQGRAFF	TGTGCCAGCAGCGACGGACAGGGCCGAGCTTTCTTT
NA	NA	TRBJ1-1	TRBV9	CASSVEPRTEAFF	TGTGCCAGCAGCGTCGAACCGAGGACTGAAGCTTTCTTT
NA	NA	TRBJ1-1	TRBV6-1	CASSSPIPGAEAFF	TGTGCCAGCAGTTCTCCGATCCCGGGGGCTGAAGCTTTCTTT
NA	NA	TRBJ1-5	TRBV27	CASSWGGSSNQPQHF	TGTGCCAGCAGTTGGGGGGGTTCTAGCAATCAGCCCCAGCATTTT
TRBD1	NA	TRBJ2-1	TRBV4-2	CAISRDRSTYNEQFF	TGTGCCATCAGCCGGGACAGGTCCACCTACAATGAGCAGTTCTTC
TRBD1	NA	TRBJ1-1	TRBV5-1	CASTPGTGNTEAFF	TGCGCCAGCACCCCGGGGACAGGGAACACTGAAGCTTTCTTT
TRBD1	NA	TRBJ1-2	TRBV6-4	CASGPGGPYGYTF	TGTGCCAGCGGACCAGGGGGCCCCTATGGCTACACCTTC
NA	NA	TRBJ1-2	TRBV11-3	CASSLEGRGSNYGYTF	TGTGCCAGCAGCTTAGAAGGGAGGGGCTCTAACTATGGCTACACCTTC
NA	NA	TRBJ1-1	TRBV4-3	CASSQEVMSTEAFF	TGCGCCAGCAGCCAAGAGGTGATGAGCACTGAAGCTTTCTTT
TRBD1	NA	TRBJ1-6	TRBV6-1	CASSEALGVGTGVNSPLHF	TGTGCCAGCAGTGAAGCCCTAGGCGTAGGGACAGGGGTGAATTCACCCCTCCACTTT
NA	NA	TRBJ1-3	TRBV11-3	CASSLGPSSDTIYF	TGTGCCAGCAGCTTAGGACCTAGCTCGGACACCATATATTTT
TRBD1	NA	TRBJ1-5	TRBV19	CASSRDRGRDQPQHF	TGTGCCAGTAGTAGGGACAGGGGGCGCGATCAGCCCCAGCATTTT
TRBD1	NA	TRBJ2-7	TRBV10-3	CAIRQGGIGYEQYF	TGTGCCATCAGACAGGGGGGAATTGGCTACGAGCAGTACTTC
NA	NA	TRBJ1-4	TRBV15	CATRRGSNEKLFF	TGTGCCACCAGGCGCGGATCAAATGAAAAACTGTTTTTT
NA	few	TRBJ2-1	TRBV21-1	CASPKEQFF	TGTGCCAGCCCAAAAGAGCAGTTCTTC
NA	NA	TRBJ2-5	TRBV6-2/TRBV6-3	CASSRPTSGRETQYF	TGTGCCAGCAGCCGACCCACTTCTGGGCGTGAGACCCAGTACTTC
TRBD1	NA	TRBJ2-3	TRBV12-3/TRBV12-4	CASSLGQGAPYF	TGTGCCAGCAGTCTTGGACAGGGGGCGCCGTATTTT
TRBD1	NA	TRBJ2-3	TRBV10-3	CAIKSGTGGHTDTQYF	TGTGCCATCAAATCCGGGACAGGGGGCCACACAGATACGCAGTATTTT
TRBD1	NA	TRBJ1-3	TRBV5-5	CASSLRQDRGLFGNTIYF	TGTGCCAGCAGCTTGCGTCAGGACAGGGGACTATTTGGAAACACCATATATTTT
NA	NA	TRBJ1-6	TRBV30	CAWSIGQLDSPLHF	TGTGCCTGGAGTATAGGACAGCTGGATTCACCCCTCCACTTT
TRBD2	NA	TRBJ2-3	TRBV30	CAWSPASGGLDTQYF	TGTGCCTGGAGTCCCGCTAGCGGGGGACTGGATACGCAGTATTTT
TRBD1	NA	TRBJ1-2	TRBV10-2	CASIGTDGYEF	TGCGCCAGCATCGGGACAGACGGCTACGAATTC
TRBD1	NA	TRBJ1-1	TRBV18	CASSRTGTGAFF	TGTGCCAGCTCACGGACAGGCACCGGCGCTTTCTTT
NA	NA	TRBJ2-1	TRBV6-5	CASSYSGTLIRDEQFF	TGTGCCAGCAGTTACTCGGGGACATTGATTAGGGATGAGCAGTTCTTC
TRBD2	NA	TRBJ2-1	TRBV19	CASSGLAGGAEQFF	TGTGCCAGTAGCGGACTAGCGGGGGGGGCTGAGCAGTTCTTC
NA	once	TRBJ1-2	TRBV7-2	CASSLGPGVNYGYTF	TGTGCCAGCAGCTTAGGGCCAGGGGTGAACTATGGCTACACCTTC
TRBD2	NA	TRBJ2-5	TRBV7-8	CASSSGREIQETQYF	TGTGCCAGCAGCTCCGGGAGGGAAATTCAAGAGACCCAGTACTTC
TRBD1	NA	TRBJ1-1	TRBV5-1	CASSLGTGGLNTEAFF	TGCGCCAGCAGCTTAGGGACAGGGGGCTTGAACACTGAAGCTTTCTTT
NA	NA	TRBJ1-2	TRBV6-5	CASSPTFNYGYTF	TGTGCCAGCAGTCCGACATTCAACTATGGCTACACCTTC